This passage covers 28 T cell receptor beta chains from one sample sequenced in a study of blood T cell repertoires in COVID-19. Sequencing was performed with immunoSEQ multiplex PCR; in TCRdb, only in-frame clones are kept and a portion is missing. The table has 140,000 to 150,000 clones, approximately 80% seen once. Input material: peripheral blood. All receptors derive from a man aged 55 to 69 with active or convalescent COVID-19.

J is TRBJ1-1 and V is TRBV7-9; TRBD1 agrees at 9 bases. The J segment lost 5 bases and the V segment lost 2 bases, leaving 6 bases of the junction unmatched. The length of the CDR3 is 15 residues. CDR1 is SEHNR, CDR2 FQNEAQ, per germline (reference sequence). The CDR3 reads CASSLRRQGGTEAFF. The CDR3, as DNA: TGTGCCAGCAGCTTAAGACGACAGGGGGGGACTGAAGCTTTCTTT.

The table lists this clone with a count of one. The chain recombines TRBV2 with TRBJ1-1, with a possible D match to TRBD1 (5 bases). The CDR3 totals 13 residues. The V and J ends lost 9 bases and 0 bases respectively, with 11 bases between them. Germline CDR1 reads SNHLY; CDR2 reads FYNNEI. For the CDR3, the DNA is TGTGCCAGAGTGGGGGGAGTGAACACTGAAGCTTTCTTT. The encoded protein is CARVGGVNTEAFF.

This clone has just one count. The chain is built from TRBV4-1 and TRBJ2-7, with D possibly being TRBD2 (6 bases). V was pared by 1 base and J by 2 bases, with 12 bases between. CDR3 length equals 15 residues. CDR1 MGHRA and CDR2 YSYEKL come from the germline V gene. The CDR3 reads CASSQVGLETYEQYF. Here the CDR3 DNA reads TGCGCCAGCAGCCAAGTGGGACTCGAGACCTACGAGCAGTACTTC.

This clone has a handful of counts. The rearrangement links TRBV12-3 or TRBV12-4 to TRBJ2-3; 7 nucleotides align to TRBD1. This CDR3 is 13 amino acids long. The ends lost 9 bases at V and 6 bases at J; junction bases unmatched: 9. CDR3 in amino acids: CASHRGMADTQYF. The CDR3 coding sequence is TGTGCCAGTCACAGGGGAATGGCGGATACGCAGTATTTT.

The chain recombines TRBV12-3 or TRBV12-4 with TRBJ2-2; TRBD2 might be the D (5 bases). The V and J ends lost 6 bases and 5 bases respectively, with 10 bases between them. CDR3 length: 13 amino acids. DNA of the CDR3: TGTGCCAGCAGCTTGAGGGTAACCGGGGAGCTGTTTTTT. This sequence encodes CASSLRVTGELFF.

This clone occurred once. This rearrangement joins TRBV27 to TRBJ2-5, with D tentatively TRBD2 (6 bases). V shed 7 bases and J shed 4 bases, with 19 bases lying between them. Germline V gene data show CDR1 as MNHEY and CDR2 as SMNVEV (reference sequence). The CDR3 is 15 residues long. Here the CDR3 DNA reads TGTGCCAGCACTTACCGGGACTTTAGGGGAGAGACCCAGTACTTC. Translation: CASTYRDFRGETQYF.

The V call is TRBV7-3, the J call TRBJ2-3; 9 positions agree with TRBD2. The CDR3 covers 17 residues. V shed 2 bases, J shed 1 base, and the junction held 7 bases outside the gene matches. Germline CDR1 is SGHTA and CDR2 is FQGTGA. Here the CDR3 reads CASSLAGGPGGTDTQYF. The CDR3 nucleotides read TGTGCCAGCAGCTTAGCGGGAGGGCCGGGAGGCACAGATACGCAGTATTTT.

The chain joins TRBV30 to TRBJ1-3; 10 nucleotides line up with TRBD1. CDR3 size: 15 residues. Germline CDR1 GTSNPN, CDR2 SVGIG (reference sequence). The V gene end was trimmed by 2 bases and the J gene end by 0 bases; junction bases not matched to a gene: 1. The CDR3 is CAWSRDRGSGNTIYF. As DNA, the CDR3 is TGTGCCTGGAGTCGGGACAGGGGCTCTGGAAACACCATATATTTT.

This chain connects TRBV5-1 to TRBJ2-2; D is perhaps TRBD2 (5 bases). The CDR3 sequence is 18 residues long. In germline, CDR1 is SGHRS, CDR2 YFSETQ. V lost 2 bases, J lost 4 bases, and 21 bases lay in between. DNA of the CDR3: TGCGCCAGCAGCTTATTGACCCCCACCACTAGTTCCACCGGGGAGCTGTTTTTT. It translates to CASSLLTPTTSSTGELFF.

The CDR3 coding sequence is TGTGCCAGCAGCCAAAGTCTGGACTTAGGTGAGCAGTTCTTC. Protein: CASSQSLDLGEQFF. V usage is TRBV3-1 (or the pseudogene TRBV3-2) and J usage is TRBJ2-1; maybe TRBD2 (5 bases). The CDR3 totals 14 residues. Germline lookup yields CDR1 LGHDT and CDR2 YNNKEL (reference sequence). V lost 2 bases, J lost 9 bases, and 14 bases lay in between.

This clone was seen once. This sequence joins TRBV19 and TRBJ2-1, with 7 bases identical to TRBD1. J lost 1 base, V lost 3 bases, and 6 bases had no gene match. The CDR3 sequence is 16 residues long. In germline, CDR1 is LNHDA, CDR2 SQIVND (reference sequence). CDR3 nucleotides: TGTGCCAGTAGTATCGCAGACAGGGTTTCCTACAATGAGCAGTTCTTC. Amino acids: CASSIADRVSYNEQFF.

V and J are TRBV4-3 and TRBJ2-1; 11 bases align to TRBD2. The junction had 5 bases not matched to a gene; V was cut back by 0 bases and J by 4 bases. The CDR3 runs 17 residues. Germline assignment: CDR1 LGHNA and CDR2 YSLEER. DNA of the CDR3: TGCGCCAGCAGCCAAGATTGGGGGACTAGCGGTTACAATGAGCAGTTCTTC. Translated, it gives CASSQDWGTSGYNEQFF.

The chain is built from TRBV6-6 and TRBJ1-2, with unresolved D. This CDR3 is built from 15 residues. From germline, CDR1 is MNHNY and CDR2 SVGAGI (reference sequence). Trimming took 4 bases from V and 4 from J, leaving 16 bases between them. DNA of the CDR3: TGTGCCAGCAGTTTATTACAACCCCCGGGCTATGGCTACACCTTC. This sequence encodes CASSLLQPPGYGYTF.

V and J are TRBV27 and TRBJ2-7; no clear D gene. CDR3 length: 13 residues. Germline CDR1 is MNHEY and CDR2 is SMNVEV (reference sequence). V dropped 1 base and J dropped 5 bases, with 9 bases sitting between them. The CDR3 region is CASSLFRYNEQYF. The CDR3 DNA is TGTGCCAGCAGTTTATTCAGGTACAACGAGCAGTACTTC.

J is TRBJ2-7 and V is TRBV6-5; 7 positions agree with TRBD1. V was pared by 7 bases and J by 8 bases, with 14 bases of the junction left unmatched. The germline V gene encodes CDR1 MNHEY and CDR2 SVGAGI. This CDR3 region has 14 residues. The CDR3, as DNA: TGTGCCAGCACCCCGGGACAGCCGACCTCGAAGCAGTACTTC. It is translated as CASTPGQPTSKQYF.

The chain uses TRBV21-1 and TRBJ1-2; TRBD1 is the table's D call and was not checked against the DNA. TRBV21-1 is classified as a pseudogene. The CDR3 runs to 17 residues. The CDR3 nucleotides are TGTGCCAGCAGCATAGAGGTCCGGGACAGGGGAAACTATGGCTACACCTTC. This sequence encodes CASSIEVRDRGNYGYTF.

The genes are TRBV29-1 and TRBJ2-7, with 8 nucleotides matching TRBD2. Germline assignment: CDR1 SQVTM and CDR2 ANQGSEA. This CDR3 contains 14 residues. The J segment lost 3 bases and the V segment lost 4 bases, leaving 8 bases of the junction unmatched. The CDR3 here is CSVVMSGSLYEQYF. CDR3 bases: TGCAGCGTTGTAATGAGCGGGAGCCTCTACGAGCAGTACTTC.

The chain recombines TRBV3-1 (or the pseudogene TRBV3-2) with TRBJ2-2, with D uncertain. This CDR3 comprises 15 residues. V was shortened by 2 bases and J by 1 base, with 8 bases between the two germline ends. Germline values: CDR1 LGHDT, CDR2 YNNKEL (reference sequence). The DNA for the CDR3 is TGTGCCAGCAGCCAAAGGCGGATGAACACCGGGGAGCTGTTTTTT. The encoded protein is CASSQRRMNTGELFF.

The CDR3 here is CASMGDRGYYGYTF. CDR3 nucleotides: TGTGCCAGCATGGGGGACAGGGGGTACTATGGCTACACCTTC. The rearrangement joins TRBV2 to TRBJ1-2, with TRBD1 matching over 11 bases. Germline CDR1 reads SNHLY; CDR2 reads FYNNEI. The V and J ends lost 7 bases and 3 bases, in that order; junction bases with no gene match: 4. The CDR3 is made up of 14 amino acids.

The chain carries TRBV11-2 and TRBJ2-3; possibly TRBD2 for D (6 bases). CDR3 length: 16 amino acids. V lost 5 bases to trimming and J lost 4 bases, with 19 bases between them. CDR1 is SGHAT, CDR2 FQNNGV, per germline. The CDR3 sequence: CASSRWGTSKADTQYF. The CDR3 nucleotides are TGTGCCAGCAGCCGATGGGGGACTTCGAAGGCAGATACGCAGTATTTT. The variable domain in full, completed from reference TRBV11-2 and TRBJ2-3, reads EAGVAQSPRYKIIEKRQSVAFWCNPISGHATLYWYQQILGQGPKLLIQFQNNGVVDDSQLPKDRFSAERLKGVDSTLKIQPAKLEDSAVYLCASSRWGTSKADTQYFGPGTRLTVL.

The V and J genes are TRBV18 and TRBJ2-5; tentative D call: TRBD1 (6 bases). Deletions cut 0 bases from V and 4 bases from J, with 12 bases between. In germline, CDR1 is KGHSH, CDR2 LQKENI. The CDR3 totals 15 residues. CDR3 region: CASSPPNRDGETQYF. As DNA, the CDR3 is TGTGCCAGCTCACCACCGAACAGGGATGGAGAGACCCAGTACTTC.

This chain connects TRBV3-1 (or the pseudogene TRBV3-2) to TRBJ2-7; 9 bases map to TRBD2. The CDR3 covers 14 residues. The J segment lost 6 bases and the V segment lost 5 bases, leaving 8 bases of the junction unmatched. Germline V gene lookup returns CDR1 LGHDT and CDR2 YNNKEL (reference sequence). CDR3 bases: TGTGCCAGCAGCGCGGGACTAGCCCCCAGCGAGCAGTACTTC. Protein: CASSAGLAPSEQYF.

The chain links TRBV4-1 to TRBJ2-2; TRBD2 aligns across 10 bases. Per germline, CDR1 MGHRA and CDR2 YSYEKL. This CDR3 contains 17 residues. Trimming removed 6 bases from V and 3 bases from J; junction bases left unmatched: 10. The CDR3 protein is CASRTAGGRSDTGELFF. CDR3 sequence (DNA): TGCGCCAGCAGGACAGCGGGAGGGCGATCTGACACCGGGGAGCTGTTTTTT.

V and J are TRBV27 and TRBJ1-6, with a possible D match to TRBD1 (5 bases). The CDR3 runs to 12 residues. The germline CDR1 and CDR2 sequences are MNHEY and SMNVEV (reference sequence). Trimming took 7 bases from V and 13 from J, leaving 14 bases between them. This chain's CDR3 is CASTLGGGPLHF. DNA for the CDR3: TGTGCCAGCACTTTGGGGGGTGGGCCCCTCCACTTT.

V is TRBV6-1 and J is TRBJ1-4; possible D gene TRBD1, 5 bases. The germline CDR1 and CDR2 sequences are MNHNS and SASEGT. Trimming left V 0 bases short and J 4 bases short, with 9 bases between. This CDR3 comprises 15 residues. CDR3 DNA sequence: TGTGCCAGCAGTGAAGCGTGGGGACTTAATGAAAAACTGTTTTTT. It encodes CASSEAWGLNEKLFF.

V gene TRBV7-3 combines with J gene TRBJ2-7, with 12 bases matching TRBD2. CDR1 is SGHTA, CDR2 FQGTGA, per germline. The CDR3 is 15 residues long. With 2 bases clipped from V and 5 bases from J, the junction kept 4 bases outside the gene matches. The CDR3 region has the DNA TGTGCCAGCAGCTTAGAACTAGCGGGAGGCCACGAGCAGTACTTC. Encoded protein: CASSLELAGGHEQYF.

This clone was detected many times. The V call is TRBV7-6, the J call TRBJ1-4, with TRBD1 matching 10 bases. The junction had 6 bases not matched to a gene; V was cut back by 0 bases and J by 8 bases. The CDR3 contains 16 residues. The germline V gene has CDR1 SGHVS and CDR2 FNYEAQ. As DNA, the CDR3 is TGTGCCAGCAGCTTAGCTTCCGGGACAGGGGAGGAAAAACTGTTTTTT. The encoded protein is CASSLASGTGEEKLFF.

CDR3 in DNA: TGTGCCAGCAGCCAGCTTAGCGGGACCTATGGCTACACCTTC. Translation gives CASSQLSGTYGYTF. The chain employs TRBV3-1 (or the pseudogene TRBV3-2) and TRBJ1-2, with a weak D call TRBD1 (5 bases). The V end lost 3 bases, the J end lost 4 bases, and 12 bases lay between the germline ends. The germline gives CDR1 LGHDT, CDR2 YNNKEL (reference sequence). The CDR3 is 14 residues long.